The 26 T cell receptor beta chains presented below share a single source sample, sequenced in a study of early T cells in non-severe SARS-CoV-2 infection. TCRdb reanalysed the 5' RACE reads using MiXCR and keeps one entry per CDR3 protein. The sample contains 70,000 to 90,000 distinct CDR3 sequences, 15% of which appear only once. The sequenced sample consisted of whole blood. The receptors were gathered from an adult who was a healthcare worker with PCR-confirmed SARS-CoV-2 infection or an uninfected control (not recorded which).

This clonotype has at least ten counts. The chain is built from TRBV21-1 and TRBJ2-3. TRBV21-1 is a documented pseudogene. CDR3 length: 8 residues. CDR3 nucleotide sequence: TGTGCCAGCAGGCATCAGTATTTT. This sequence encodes CASRHQYF.

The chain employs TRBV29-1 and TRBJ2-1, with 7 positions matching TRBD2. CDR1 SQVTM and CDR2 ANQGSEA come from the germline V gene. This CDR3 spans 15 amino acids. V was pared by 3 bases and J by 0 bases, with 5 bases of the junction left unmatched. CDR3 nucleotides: TGCAGCGTTGAGAAAGCGGGAAACTCCTACAATGAGCAGTTCTTC. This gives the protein CSVEKAGNSYNEQFF.

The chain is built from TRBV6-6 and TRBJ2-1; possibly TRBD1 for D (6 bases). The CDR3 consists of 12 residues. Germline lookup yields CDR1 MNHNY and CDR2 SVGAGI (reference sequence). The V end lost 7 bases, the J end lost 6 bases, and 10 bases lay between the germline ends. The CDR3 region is CASKTRGNEQFF. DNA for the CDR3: TGTGCCAGCAAGACCAGGGGCAATGAGCAGTTCTTC.

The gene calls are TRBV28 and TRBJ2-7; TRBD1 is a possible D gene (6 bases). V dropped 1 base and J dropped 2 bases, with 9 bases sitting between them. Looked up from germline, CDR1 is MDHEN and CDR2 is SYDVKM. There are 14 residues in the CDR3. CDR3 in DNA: TGTGCCAGCAGTTTATTTCGGGACACCTACGAGCAGTACTTC. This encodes CASSLFRDTYEQYF.

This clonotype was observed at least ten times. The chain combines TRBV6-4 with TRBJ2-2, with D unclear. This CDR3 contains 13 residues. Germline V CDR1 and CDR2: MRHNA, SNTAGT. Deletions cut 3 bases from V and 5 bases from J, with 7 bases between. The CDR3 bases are TGTGCCAGCAGTGAAGGGTCGACCGGGGAGCTGTTTTTT. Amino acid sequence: CASSEGSTGELFF.

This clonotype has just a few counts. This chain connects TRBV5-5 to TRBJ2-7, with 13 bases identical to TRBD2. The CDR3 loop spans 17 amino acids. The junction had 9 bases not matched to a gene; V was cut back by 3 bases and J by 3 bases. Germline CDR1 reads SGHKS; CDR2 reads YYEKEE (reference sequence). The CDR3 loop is CASSSFSTSGRIYEQYF. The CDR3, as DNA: TGTGCCAGCAGCTCCTTTTCGACTAGCGGGAGGATCTACGAGCAGTACTTC. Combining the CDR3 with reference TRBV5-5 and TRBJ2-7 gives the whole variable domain DAGVTQSPTHLIKTRGQQVTLRCSPISGHKSVSWYQQVLGQGPQFIFQYYEKEERGRGNFPDRFSARQFPNYSSELNVNALLLGDSALYLCASSSFSTSGRIYEQYFGPGTRLTVT.

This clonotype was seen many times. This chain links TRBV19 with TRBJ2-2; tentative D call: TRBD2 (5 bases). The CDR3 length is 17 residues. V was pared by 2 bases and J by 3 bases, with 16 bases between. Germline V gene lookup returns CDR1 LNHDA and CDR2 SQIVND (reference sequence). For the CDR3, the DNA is TGTGCCAGTAGTATACTAGCTCCCCCTCTCGACACCGGGGAGCTGTTTTTT. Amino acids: CASSILAPPLDTGELFF.

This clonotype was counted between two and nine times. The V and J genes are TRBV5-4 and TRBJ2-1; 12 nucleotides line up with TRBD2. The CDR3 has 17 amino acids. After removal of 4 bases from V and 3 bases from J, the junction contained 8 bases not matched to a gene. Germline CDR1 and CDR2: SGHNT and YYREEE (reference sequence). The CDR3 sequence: CASSPTLAGGFYNEQFF. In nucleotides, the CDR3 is TGTGCCAGCAGCCCGACTCTAGCGGGAGGGTTCTACAATGAGCAGTTCTTC.

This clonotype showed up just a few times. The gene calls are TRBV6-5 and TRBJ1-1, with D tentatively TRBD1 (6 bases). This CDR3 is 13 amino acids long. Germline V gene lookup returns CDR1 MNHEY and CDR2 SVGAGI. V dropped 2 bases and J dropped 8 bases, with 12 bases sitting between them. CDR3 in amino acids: CASSYSRGTEAFF. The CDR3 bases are TGTGCCAGCAGTTACAGCCGAGGGACAGAAGCTTTCTTT.

In DNA form, the CDR3 reads TGCGCCAGCAGCTTCCCGGGCCGGGAGACCCAGTACTTC. Encoded protein: CASSFPGRETQYF. The chain couples TRBV5-1 to TRBJ2-5; no reliable D call. This CDR3 has 13 amino acids. Trimming removed 2 bases at V and 5 bases at J, with 10 bases between. Looked up from germline, CDR1 is SGHRS and CDR2 is YFSETQ.

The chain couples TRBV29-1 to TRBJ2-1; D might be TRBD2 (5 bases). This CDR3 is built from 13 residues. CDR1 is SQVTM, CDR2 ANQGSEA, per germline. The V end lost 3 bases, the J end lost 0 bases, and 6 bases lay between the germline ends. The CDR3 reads CSVERVSYNEQFF. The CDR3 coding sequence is TGCAGCGTTGAGCGGGTCTCCTACAATGAGCAGTTCTTC.

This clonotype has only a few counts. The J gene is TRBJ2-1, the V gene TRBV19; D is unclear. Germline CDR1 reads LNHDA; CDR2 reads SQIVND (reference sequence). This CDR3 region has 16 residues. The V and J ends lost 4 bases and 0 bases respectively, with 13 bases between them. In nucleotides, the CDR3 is TGTGCCAGTAGTACCCCTGGTAGGAGCTCCTACAATGAGCAGTTCTTC. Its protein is CASSTPGRSSYNEQFF.

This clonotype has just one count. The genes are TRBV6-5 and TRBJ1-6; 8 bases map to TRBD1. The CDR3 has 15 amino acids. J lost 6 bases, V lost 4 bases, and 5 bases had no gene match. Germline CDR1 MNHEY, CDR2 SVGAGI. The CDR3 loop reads CASSSGDRGNSPLHF. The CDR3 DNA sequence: TGTGCCAGCAGTTCGGGAGACAGGGGTAATTCACCCCTCCACTTT.

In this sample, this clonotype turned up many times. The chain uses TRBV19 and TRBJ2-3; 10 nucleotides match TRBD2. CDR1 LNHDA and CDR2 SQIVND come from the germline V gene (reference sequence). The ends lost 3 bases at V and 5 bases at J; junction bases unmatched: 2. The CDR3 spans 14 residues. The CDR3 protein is CASSILAGVDTQYF. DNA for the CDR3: TGTGCCAGTAGTATTCTAGCGGGAGTAGATACGCAGTATTTT.

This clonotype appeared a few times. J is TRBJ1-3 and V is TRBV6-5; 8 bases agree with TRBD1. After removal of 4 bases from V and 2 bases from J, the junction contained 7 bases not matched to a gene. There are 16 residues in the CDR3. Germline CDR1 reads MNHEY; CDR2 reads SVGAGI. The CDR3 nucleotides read TGTGCCAGCAGTTGGACAGGGCTCGCAACTGGAAACACCATATATTTT. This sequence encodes CASSWTGLATGNTIYF.

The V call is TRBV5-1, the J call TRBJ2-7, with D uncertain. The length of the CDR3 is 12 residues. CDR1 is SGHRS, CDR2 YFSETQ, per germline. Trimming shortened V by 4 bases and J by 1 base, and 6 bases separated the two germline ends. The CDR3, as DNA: TGCGCCAGCAGCGACCTATCCTACGAGCAGTACTTC. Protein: CASSDLSYEQYF.

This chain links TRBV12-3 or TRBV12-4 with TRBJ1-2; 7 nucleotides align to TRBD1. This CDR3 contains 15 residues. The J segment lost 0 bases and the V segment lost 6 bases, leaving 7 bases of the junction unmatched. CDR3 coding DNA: TGTGCCAGCAGCTCGACAGGGCTGGCTAACTATGGCTACACCTTC. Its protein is CASSSTGLANYGYTF.

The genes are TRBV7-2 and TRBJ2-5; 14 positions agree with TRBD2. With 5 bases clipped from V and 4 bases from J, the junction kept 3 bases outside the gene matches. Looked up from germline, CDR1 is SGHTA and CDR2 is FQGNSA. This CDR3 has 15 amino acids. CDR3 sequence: CASSLGTSGRETQYF. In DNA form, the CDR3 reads TGTGCCAGCAGCCTGGGGACTAGCGGGAGAGAGACCCAGTACTTC.

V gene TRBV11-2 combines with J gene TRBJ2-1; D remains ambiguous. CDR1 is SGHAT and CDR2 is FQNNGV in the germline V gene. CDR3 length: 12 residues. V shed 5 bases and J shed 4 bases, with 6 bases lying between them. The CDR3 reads CASSQNYNEQFF. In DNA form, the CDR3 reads TGTGCCAGCAGCCAGAATTACAATGAGCAGTTCTTC. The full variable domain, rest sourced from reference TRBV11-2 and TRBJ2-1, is EAGVAQSPRYKIIEKRQSVAFWCNPISGHATLYWYQQILGQGPKLLIQFQNNGVVDDSQLPKDRFSAERLKGVDSTLKIQPAKLEDSAVYLCASSQNYNEQFFGPGTRLTVL.

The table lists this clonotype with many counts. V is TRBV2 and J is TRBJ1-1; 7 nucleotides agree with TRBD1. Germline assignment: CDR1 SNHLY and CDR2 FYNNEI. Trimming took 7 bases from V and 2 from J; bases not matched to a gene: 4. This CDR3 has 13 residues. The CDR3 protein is CASTRDSNTEAFF. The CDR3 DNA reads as TGTGCCAGCACTAGGGACAGTAACACTGAAGCTTTCTTT.

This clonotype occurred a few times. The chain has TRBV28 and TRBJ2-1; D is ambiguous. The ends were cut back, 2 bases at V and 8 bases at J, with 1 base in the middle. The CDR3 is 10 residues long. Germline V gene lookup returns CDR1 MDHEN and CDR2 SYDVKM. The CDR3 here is CASSLDEQFF. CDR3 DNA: TGTGCCAGCAGTTTAGATGAGCAGTTCTTC.

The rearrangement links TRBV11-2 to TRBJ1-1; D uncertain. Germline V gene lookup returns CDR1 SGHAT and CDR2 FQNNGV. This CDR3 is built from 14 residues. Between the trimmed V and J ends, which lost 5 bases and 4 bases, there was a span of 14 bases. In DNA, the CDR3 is TGTGCCAGCAGCCCCGATCCGGGATCCACTGAAGCTTTCTTT. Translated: CASSPDPGSTEAFF.

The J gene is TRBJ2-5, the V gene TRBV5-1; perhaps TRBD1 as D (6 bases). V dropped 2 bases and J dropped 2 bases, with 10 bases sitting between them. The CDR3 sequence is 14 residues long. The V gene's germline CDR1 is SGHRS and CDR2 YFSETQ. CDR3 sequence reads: CASSFGQPQETQYF. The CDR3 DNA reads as TGCGCCAGCAGCTTTGGACAGCCACAAGAGACCCAGTACTTC.

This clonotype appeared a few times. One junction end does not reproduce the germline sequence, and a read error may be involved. For the CDR3, the DNA is TGTACCAGCAGCCCTATCGGGGAGGTCACTCAGTACTTC. Translated, it gives CTSSPIGEVTQYF. This rearrangement joins TRBV3-1 to TRBJ2-4; D is possibly TRBD2 (6 bases). The germline V gene encodes CDR1 LGHDT and CDR2 YNNKEL (reference sequence). The CDR3 spans 13 residues. Based on the CDR3 plus reference TRBV3-1 and TRBJ2-4, the full variable domain is DTAVSQTPKYLVTQMGNDKSIKCEQNLGHDTMYWYKQDSKKFLKIMFSYNNKELIINETVPNRFSPKSPDKAHLNLHINSLELGDSAVYFCTSSPIGEVTQYFGAGTRLSVL.

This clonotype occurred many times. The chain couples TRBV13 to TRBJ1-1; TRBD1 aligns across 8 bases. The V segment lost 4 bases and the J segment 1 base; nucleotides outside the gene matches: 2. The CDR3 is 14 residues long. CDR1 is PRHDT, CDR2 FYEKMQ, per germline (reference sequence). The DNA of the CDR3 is TGTGCCAGCAGCTGGGACAGGAGGAACACTGAAGCTTTCTTT. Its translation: CASSWDRRNTEAFF.

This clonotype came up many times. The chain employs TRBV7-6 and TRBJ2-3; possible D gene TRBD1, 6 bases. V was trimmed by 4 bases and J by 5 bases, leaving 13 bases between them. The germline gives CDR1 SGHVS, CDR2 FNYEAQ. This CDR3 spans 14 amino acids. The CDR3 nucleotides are TGTGCCAGCAGCTCGAGGGGGTATGAAGATACGCAGTATTTT. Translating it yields CASSSRGYEDTQYF.